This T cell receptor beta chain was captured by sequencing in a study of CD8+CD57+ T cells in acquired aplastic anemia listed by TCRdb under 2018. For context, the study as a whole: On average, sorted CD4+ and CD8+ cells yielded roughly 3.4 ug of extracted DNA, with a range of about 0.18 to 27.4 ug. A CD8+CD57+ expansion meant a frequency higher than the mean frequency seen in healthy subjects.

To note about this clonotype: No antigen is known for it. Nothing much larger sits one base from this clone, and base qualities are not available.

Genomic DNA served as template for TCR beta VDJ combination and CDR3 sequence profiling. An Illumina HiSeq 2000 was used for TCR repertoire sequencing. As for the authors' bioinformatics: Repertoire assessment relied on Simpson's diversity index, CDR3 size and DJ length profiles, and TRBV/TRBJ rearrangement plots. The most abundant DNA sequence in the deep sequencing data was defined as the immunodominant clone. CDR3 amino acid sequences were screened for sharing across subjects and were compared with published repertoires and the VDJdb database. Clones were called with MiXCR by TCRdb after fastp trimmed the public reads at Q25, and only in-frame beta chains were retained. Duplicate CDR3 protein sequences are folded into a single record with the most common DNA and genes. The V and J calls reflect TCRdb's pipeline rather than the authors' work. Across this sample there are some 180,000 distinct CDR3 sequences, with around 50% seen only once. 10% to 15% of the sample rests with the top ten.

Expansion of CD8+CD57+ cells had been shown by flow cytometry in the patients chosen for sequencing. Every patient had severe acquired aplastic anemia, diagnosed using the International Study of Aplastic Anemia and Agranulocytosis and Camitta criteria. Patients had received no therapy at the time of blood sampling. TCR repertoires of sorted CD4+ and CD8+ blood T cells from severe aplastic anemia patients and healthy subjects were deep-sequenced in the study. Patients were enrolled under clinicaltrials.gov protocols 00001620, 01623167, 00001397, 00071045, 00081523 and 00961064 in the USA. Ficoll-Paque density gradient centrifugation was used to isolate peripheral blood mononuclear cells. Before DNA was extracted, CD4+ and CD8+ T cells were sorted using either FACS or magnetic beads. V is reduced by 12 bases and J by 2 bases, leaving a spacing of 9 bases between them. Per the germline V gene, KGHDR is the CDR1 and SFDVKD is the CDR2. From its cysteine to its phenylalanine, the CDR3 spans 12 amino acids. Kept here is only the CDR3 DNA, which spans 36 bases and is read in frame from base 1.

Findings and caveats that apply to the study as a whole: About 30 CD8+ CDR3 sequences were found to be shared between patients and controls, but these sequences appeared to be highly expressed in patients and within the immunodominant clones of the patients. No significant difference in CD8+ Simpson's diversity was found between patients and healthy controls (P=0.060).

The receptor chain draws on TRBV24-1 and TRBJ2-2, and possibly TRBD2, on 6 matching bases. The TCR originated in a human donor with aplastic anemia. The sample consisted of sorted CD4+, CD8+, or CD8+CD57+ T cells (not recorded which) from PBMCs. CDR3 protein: CASGGNTGELFF. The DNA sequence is TGTGCCTCCGGGGGAAACACCGGGGAGCTGTTTTTT.